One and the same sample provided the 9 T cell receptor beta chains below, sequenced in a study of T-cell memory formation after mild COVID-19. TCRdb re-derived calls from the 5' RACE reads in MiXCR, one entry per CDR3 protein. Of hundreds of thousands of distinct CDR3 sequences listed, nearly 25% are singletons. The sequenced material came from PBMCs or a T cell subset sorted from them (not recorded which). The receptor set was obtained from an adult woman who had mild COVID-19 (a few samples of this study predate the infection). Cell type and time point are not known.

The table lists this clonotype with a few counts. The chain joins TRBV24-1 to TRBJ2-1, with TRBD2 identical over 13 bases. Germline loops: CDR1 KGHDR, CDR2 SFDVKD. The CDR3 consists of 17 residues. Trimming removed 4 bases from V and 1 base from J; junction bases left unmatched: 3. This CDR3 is CATSEKLAGGSYNEQFF. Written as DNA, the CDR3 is TGTGCCACCAGTGAGAAACTAGCGGGAGGGTCCTACAATGAGCAGTTCTTC.

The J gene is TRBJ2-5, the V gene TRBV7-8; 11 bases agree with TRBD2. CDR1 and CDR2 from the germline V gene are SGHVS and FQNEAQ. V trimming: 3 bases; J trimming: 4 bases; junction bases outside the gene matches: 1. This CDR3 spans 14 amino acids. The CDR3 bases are TGTGCCAGCAGCTTTGGACTAGCGGGAGAGACCCAGTACTTC. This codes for CASSFGLAGETQYF.

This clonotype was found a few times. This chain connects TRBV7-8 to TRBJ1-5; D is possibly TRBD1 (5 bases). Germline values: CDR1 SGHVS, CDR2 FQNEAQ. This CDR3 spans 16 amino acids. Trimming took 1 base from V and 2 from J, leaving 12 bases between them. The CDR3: CASSLGPGGGNQPQHF. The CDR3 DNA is TGTGCCAGCAGCTTAGGACCTGGGGGGGGCAATCAGCCCCAGCATTTT.

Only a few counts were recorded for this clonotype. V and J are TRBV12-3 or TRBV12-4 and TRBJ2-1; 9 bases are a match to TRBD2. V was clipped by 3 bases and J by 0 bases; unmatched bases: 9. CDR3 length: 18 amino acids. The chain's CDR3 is CASSFALIAGDSYNEQFF. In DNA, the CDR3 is TGTGCCAGCAGTTTCGCGTTGATAGCGGGGGACTCCTACAATGAGCAGTTCTTC.

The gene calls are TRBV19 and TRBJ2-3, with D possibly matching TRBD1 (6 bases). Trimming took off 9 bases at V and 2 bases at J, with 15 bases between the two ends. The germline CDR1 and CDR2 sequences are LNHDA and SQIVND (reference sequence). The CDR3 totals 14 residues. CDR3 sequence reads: CASALGQPTDTQYF. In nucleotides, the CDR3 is TGTGCCAGCGCGTTAGGACAGCCCACAGATACGCAGTATTTT.

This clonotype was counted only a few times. Here the CDR3 reads CASSYYLAGGGEFRYEQFF. CDR3 nucleotides: TGTGCCAGCAGTTACTATCTAGCGGGAGGTGGGGAATTTAGGTATGAGCAGTTCTTC. J is TRBJ2-1 and V is TRBV6-6; 11 bases are a match to TRBD2. Trimming took 1 base from V and 8 from J; bases not matched to a gene: 16. The CDR3 length is 19 residues. CDR1 and CDR2 from the germline V gene are MNHNY and SVGAGI (reference sequence).

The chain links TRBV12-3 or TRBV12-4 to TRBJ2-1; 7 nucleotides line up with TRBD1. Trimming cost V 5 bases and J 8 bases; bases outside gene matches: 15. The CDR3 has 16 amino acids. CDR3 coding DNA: TGTGCCAGCAGTAACCGCAGGGGGAGATCCAGCTATGAGCAGTTCTTC. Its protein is CASSNRRGRSSYEQFF.

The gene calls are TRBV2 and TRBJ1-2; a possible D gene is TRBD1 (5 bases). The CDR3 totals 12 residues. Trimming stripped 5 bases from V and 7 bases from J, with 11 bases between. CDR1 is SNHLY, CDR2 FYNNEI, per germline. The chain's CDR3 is CASSQHRTGYTF. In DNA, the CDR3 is TGTGCCAGCAGTCAACACAGGACTGGCTACACCTTC.

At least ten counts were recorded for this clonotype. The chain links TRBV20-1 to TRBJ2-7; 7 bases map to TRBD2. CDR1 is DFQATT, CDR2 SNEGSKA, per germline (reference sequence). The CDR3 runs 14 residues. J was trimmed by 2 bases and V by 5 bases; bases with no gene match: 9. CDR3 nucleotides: TGCAGTGCTCCCGTTTACAGCGGGACCTACGAGCAGTACTTC. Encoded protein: CSAPVYSGTYEQYF.